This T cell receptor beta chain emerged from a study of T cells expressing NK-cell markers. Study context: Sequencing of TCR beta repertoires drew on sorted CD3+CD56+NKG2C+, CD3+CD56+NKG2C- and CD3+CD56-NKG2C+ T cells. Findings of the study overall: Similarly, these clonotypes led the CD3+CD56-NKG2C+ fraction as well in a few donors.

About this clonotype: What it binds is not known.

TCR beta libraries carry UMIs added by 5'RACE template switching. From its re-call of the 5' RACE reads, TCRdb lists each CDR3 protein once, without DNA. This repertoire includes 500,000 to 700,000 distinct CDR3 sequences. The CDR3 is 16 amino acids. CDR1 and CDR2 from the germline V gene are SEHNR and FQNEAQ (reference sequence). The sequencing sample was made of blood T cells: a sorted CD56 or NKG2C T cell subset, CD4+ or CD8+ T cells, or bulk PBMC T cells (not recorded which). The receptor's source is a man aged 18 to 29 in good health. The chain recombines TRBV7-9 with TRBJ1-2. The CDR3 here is CASSLATAEGEYGYTF.